These 23 T cell receptor beta chains originate from one sample sequenced in a study of response to subunit inactivated influenza vaccine. MiXCR, run by TCRdb on the RT-PCR reads, gives a single entry per CDR3 protein. Of more than 450,000 distinct CDR3 sequences in the sample, around 11% are singletons; the top ten hold 10% to 13%. The sample here was PBMCs from blood, taken on the day of vaccination. The source is a man aged 45 to 65 who received an inactivated influenza vaccine.

This chain uses TRBV9 with TRBJ2-7; 13 nucleotides match TRBD2. The germline V gene has CDR1 SGDLS and CDR2 YYNGEE. Trimming at V came to 7 bases and at J to 5 bases, leaving 3 bases not matched to a gene. The CDR3 is made up of 13 amino acids. CDR3 region: CASAGTSGNEQYF. The CDR3 nucleotides are TGTGCCAGCGCGGGGACTAGCGGGAACGAGCAGTACTTC.

The rearrangement uses TRBV2 and TRBJ2-7, with 7 bases lining up with TRBD1. The trim removed 6 bases at V and 0 bases at J, leaving 5 bases unmatched. The germline gives CDR1 SNHLY, CDR2 FYNNEI. The CDR3 runs 14 residues. The CDR3, as DNA: TGTGCCAGCAGCAAAGGGGGCTCCTCCTACGAGCAGTACTTC. Residues: CASSKGGSSYEQYF.

This clonotype was observed a handful of times. Possible read error: a much larger clone is one base away. The V and J genes are TRBV3-1 and TRBJ1-6; D is unclear. V lost 1 base, J lost 4 bases, and 5 bases lay in between. The CDR3 runs 14 residues. Germline V gene sequence: CDR1 LGHDT, CDR2 YNNKEL (reference sequence). CDR3 residues: CASSQGQYNSPLHF. CDR3 bases: TGTGCCAGCAGCCAAGGACAATATAATTCACCCCTCCACTTT.

This clonotype was found a few times. The chain carries TRBV7-2 and TRBJ2-1; unclear D gene. CDR3 length: 13 residues. The V and J ends lost 1 base and 9 bases respectively, with 10 bases between them. Germline CDR1 is SGHTA and CDR2 is FQGNSA. The CDR3 loop is CASSLGATGEQFF. CDR3 nucleotides: TGTGCCAGCAGCTTAGGGGCTACTGGTGAGCAGTTCTTC.

This clonotype was detected only a few times. The chain combines TRBV14 with TRBJ2-1; 12 positions agree with TRBD2. The CDR3 consists of 16 residues. Trimming cost V 4 bases and J 9 bases; bases outside gene matches: 10. Germline-derived CDR1 and CDR2 are SGHDN and FVKESK. DNA of the CDR3: TGTGCCAGCAGCCGACTAGCGGGAGCTCGGGGGACTGAGCAGTTCTTC. Encoded protein: CASSRLAGARGTEQFF.

This clonotype was seen at least ten times. The rearrangement joins TRBV7-2 to TRBJ1-3; the D gene is possibly TRBD1 (5 bases). CDR1 is SGHTA and CDR2 is FQGNSA in the germline V gene. The V end lost 2 bases, the J end lost 6 bases, and 8 bases lay between the germline ends. CDR3 length: 13 amino acids. Written as DNA, the CDR3 is TGTGCCAGCAGCTTACGGGGGGAAAACACCATATATTTT. This sequence encodes CASSLRGENTIYF.

This CDR3 is CASSEANYEQYF. The CDR3 DNA follows: TGTGCCAGCAGTGAAGCCAACTACGAGCAGTACTTC. The V and J genes are TRBV6-1 and TRBJ2-7; no clear D. This CDR3 is built from 12 residues. The germline V gene has CDR1 MNHNS and CDR2 SASEGT. V lost 0 bases, J lost 3 bases, and 3 bases lay in between.

This clonotype was seen a handful of times. One junction end disagrees with the germline gene, perhaps due to a read error. The rearrangement uses TRBV6-1 and TRBJ2-7; TRBD2 agrees at 9 bases. In germline, CDR1 is MNHNS, CDR2 SASEGT. The CDR3 consists of 13 residues. The CDR3 nucleotides read TGTGCCAGCAGGACAGCGGGGGGACGGGAGAGCAACTTC. Its protein is CASRTAGGRESNF.

In its sample, this clonotype was seen many times. The gene calls are TRBV5-6 and TRBJ2-7, with D perhaps TRBD1 or TRBD2 (5 bases each). The CDR3 has 17 amino acids. The germline V gene has CDR1 SGHDT and CDR2 YYEEEE. Trimming took off 3 bases at V and 0 bases at J, with 19 bases between the two ends. The DNA of the CDR3 is TGTGCCAGCAGCTCGGATCTTTGGGACGGAAGCTCCTACGAGCAGTACTTC. It yields the protein CASSSDLWDGSSYEQYF.

There are many counts of this clonotype. The genes are TRBV28 and TRBJ2-2, with D perhaps TRBD1 (6 bases). Trimming pared 6 bases from V and 6 bases from J, leaving 14 bases between. The germline CDR1 and CDR2 sequences are MDHEN and SYDVKM. The CDR3 is 14 residues long. For the CDR3, the DNA is TGTGCCAGCAGCAGAGGGGGTTCGGCCGGGGAGCTGTTTTTT. This gives the protein CASSRGGSAGELFF.

This rearrangement joins TRBV24-1 to TRBJ2-3; D is unresolved. V was clipped by 3 bases and J by 6 bases, with 6 bases between them. The CDR3 is 12 residues long. Germline values: CDR1 KGHDR, CDR2 SFDVKD. CDR3: CATSDVRDTQYF. DNA for the CDR3: TGTGCCACCAGTGATGTGCGGGATACGCAGTATTTT.

This clonotype was observed a few times. This rearrangement joins TRBV7-3 to TRBJ1-2, with D perhaps matching TRBD1 (5 bases). Trimming removed 0 bases at V and 3 bases at J, with 11 bases between. The CDR3 is 15 residues long. Germline CDR1 is SGHTA and CDR2 is FQGTGA. The CDR3 here is CASSLTGGADYGYTF. The CDR3 region has the DNA TGTGCCAGCAGCTTAACTGGAGGGGCGGACTATGGCTACACCTTC.

This clonotype has more than one count but fewer than ten. The rearrangement links TRBV9 to TRBJ2-5; 7 bases agree with TRBD2. The germline V gene has CDR1 SGDLS and CDR2 YYNGEE. The length of the CDR3 is 13 residues. The ends lost 4 bases at V and 5 bases at J; junction bases unmatched: 5. CDR3 sequence reads: CASSLSGTETQYF. CDR3 coding DNA: TGTGCCAGCAGCCTCAGCGGGACTGAGACCCAGTACTTC.

This clonotype was counted at least ten times. V is TRBV12-3 or TRBV12-4 and J is TRBJ2-1; D is unresolved. This CDR3 has 13 residues. Trimming took off 6 bases at V and 6 bases at J, with 12 bases between the two ends. The DNA for the CDR3 is TGTGCCAGCAGCCGAAGGGCCACCAATGAGCAGTTCTTC. Its protein is CASSRRATNEQFF.

This sequence joins TRBV6-5 and TRBJ1-1; no reliable D call. Looked up from germline, CDR1 is MNHEY and CDR2 is SVGAGI. V dropped 2 bases and J dropped 2 bases, with 15 bases sitting between them. CDR3 length: 16 residues. The CDR3 reads CASSYVGGRSNTEAFF. CDR3 coding DNA: TGTGCCAGCAGTTACGTCGGAGGCAGGAGTAACACTGAAGCTTTCTTT.

This clonotype has more than one count but fewer than ten. The gene calls are TRBV7-9 and TRBJ2-5; no definite D call. CDR3 size: 12 residues. From germline, CDR1 is SEHNR and CDR2 FQNEAQ (reference sequence). The V gene lost 0 bases and the J gene lost 5 bases, with 4 bases spanning the gap. In nucleotides, the CDR3 is TGTGCCAGCAGCTTAGCCTACGAGACCCAGTACTTC. Residues: CASSLAYETQYF.

With regard to this clonotype: The junction departs from the called germline gene at one end, perhaps through a read error. This chain uses TRBV7-9 with TRBJ2-1; D is perhaps TRBD1 (5 bases). The CDR3 is made up of 13 amino acids. Per germline, CDR1 SEHNR and CDR2 FQNEAQ (reference sequence). CDR3 DNA sequence: TGTGCCAGCAGCTTCTCAGGGAACAATGAGCATTTCTTC. Translation: CASSFSGNNEHFF.

In its sample, this clonotype was seen a few times. The chain carries TRBV7-9 and TRBJ2-1; D uncertain. The CDR3 covers 14 residues. The V gene lost 0 bases and the J gene lost 6 bases, with 9 bases spanning the gap. Germline-derived CDR1 and CDR2 are SEHNR and FQNEAQ (reference sequence). The CDR3 DNA reads as TGTGCCAGCAGCTTAGCGCCGAGTCCCAATGAGCAGTTCTTC. This gives the protein CASSLAPSPNEQFF. Based on the CDR3 plus reference TRBV7-9 and TRBJ2-1, the full variable domain is DTGVSQNPRHKITKRGQNVTFRCDPISEHNRLYWYRQTLGQGPEFLTYFQNEAQLEKSRLLSDRFSAERPKGSFSTLEIQRTEQGDSAMYLCASSLAPSPNEQFFGPGTRLTVL.

The genes are TRBV10-3 and TRBJ2-7; 8 bases match TRBD2. The trim removed 5 bases at V and 7 bases at J, leaving 7 bases unmatched. This CDR3 contains 13 residues. Germline CDR1 ENHRY, CDR2 SYGVKD. This CDR3 reads CAISPGGAGEQYF. Here the CDR3 DNA reads TGTGCCATCAGTCCGGGGGGGGCAGGGGAGCAGTACTTC.

This clonotype was recorded many times. V and J are TRBV20-1 and TRBJ2-5; the D is unclear. This CDR3 comprises 14 residues. Per the germline V gene, CDR1 is DFQATT and CDR2 is SNEGSKA (reference sequence). Trimming removed 0 bases at V and 5 bases at J, with 13 bases between. The CDR3 is CSARETLGSETQYF. The CDR3, as DNA: TGCAGTGCTAGAGAGACCCTGGGGTCGGAGACCCAGTACTTC.

This clonotype came up a few times. This chain joins TRBV5-1 and TRBJ2-6; D is uncertain. V was trimmed by 3 bases and J by 0 bases, leaving 16 bases between them. CDR3 length equals 18 residues. The germline CDR1 and CDR2 sequences are SGHRS and YFSETQ. The CDR3 sequence is CASSSRPTALSGANVLTF. Written as DNA, the CDR3 is TGCGCCAGCAGCTCGCGACCGACTGCGCTCTCTGGGGCCAACGTCCTGACTTTC.

In this sample, this clonotype turned up many times. The chain uses TRBV20-1 and TRBJ2-7; 7 bases are shared with TRBD2. The V gene's germline CDR1 is DFQATT and CDR2 SNEGSKA (reference sequence). V shed 4 bases, J shed 7 bases, and the junction held 10 bases outside the gene matches. The CDR3 runs to 13 residues. The CDR3 DNA reads TGCAGTGCTAACGGAGGGTTCGGGAGGGAGCAGTACTTC. This encodes CSANGGFGREQYF.

CDR3: CASSLMGVEQYF. The CDR3 DNA reads as TGTGCCAGCAGTTTAATGGGGGTGGAGCAGTACTTC. The chain recombines TRBV28 with TRBJ2-7; D possibly matches TRBD1 or TRBD2 (5 bases each). V lost 2 bases, J lost 7 bases, and 9 bases lay in between. CDR1 is MDHEN, CDR2 SYDVKM, per germline. The CDR3 has 12 amino acids. Using reference TRBV28 and TRBJ2-7 for the parts outside the CDR3, the full variable domain is DVKVTQSSRYLVKRTGEKVFLECVQDMDHENMFWYRQDPGLGLRLIYFSYDVKMKEKGDIPEGYSVSREKKERFSLILESASTNQTSMYLCASSLMGVEQYFGPGTRLTVT.